This TCR beta chain was identified in a study of T cell repertoires in cytomegalovirus infection (dated by TCRdb to between 2017 and 2020). Looking at the study overall: Donor HLA type was relevant to the analysis, because carriage of CMV infection together with the matching HLA type was indicated by public TCR beta signatures.

At the junction V is shortened by 5 bases and J by 6 bases; bases outside the gene matches: 15. The CDR3, cysteine through phenylalanine, is 16 amino acids long. The only DNA kept is the CDR3, 48 bases in frame from the first base. The germline V gene (reference sequence) gives CDR1 as LNHDA and CDR2 as SQIVND. Beyond this particular receptor, the publication reports: In both this cohort and an independent roughly 350-donor cohort, the cumulative frequency of public TCR beta family members distinguished carriers of CMV infection plus the relevant HLA type. In the ex vivo response, HLA-C-restricted CMV-specific TCR beta clonotypes were dominant, and in two of eight donors the single most frequent clonotype came from this HLA-C-restricted group.

Concerning this clonotype: Its antigen is still unknown. Per-base quality was not reported, and no clone a single base away is much larger than it.

TCRdb names Illumina HiSeq 1500 as the instrument used. TCRdb passed the public sequencing reads through fastp at Q25 and MiXCR, retaining productive beta sequences. Under each unique CDR3 protein, matching rows form one entry showing the most common genes and DNA. The sample data list fewer than 300,000 distinct CDR3 sequences, and roughly 26% of these were observed just once. The ten largest clonotypes hold roughly 14% of the sample. Recombination connected TRBV19 to TRBJ2-7, with TRBD2 matching 8 junction bases. The TCR was taken from a human donor in good health (CMV status not recorded). Some clones in this sample may be carry-over from other donors' samples. The sample was PBMCs. CDR3 loop: CASSRGGTGTSAEQYF. In nucleotide form, the sequence is TGTGCCAGTAGTCGGGGGGGAACAGGGACCTCCGCCGAGCAGTACTTC.